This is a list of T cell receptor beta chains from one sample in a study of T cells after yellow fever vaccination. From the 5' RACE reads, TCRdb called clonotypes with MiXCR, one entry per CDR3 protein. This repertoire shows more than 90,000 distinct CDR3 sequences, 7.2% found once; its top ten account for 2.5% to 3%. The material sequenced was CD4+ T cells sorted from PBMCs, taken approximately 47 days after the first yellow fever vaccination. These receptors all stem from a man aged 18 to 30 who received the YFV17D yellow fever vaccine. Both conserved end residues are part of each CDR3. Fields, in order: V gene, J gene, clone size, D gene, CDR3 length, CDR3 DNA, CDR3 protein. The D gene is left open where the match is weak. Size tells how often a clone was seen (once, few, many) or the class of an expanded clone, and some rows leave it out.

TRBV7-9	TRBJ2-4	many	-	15	TGTGCCAGCAGCCTTGCTGGGGGACACAAAAACATTCAGTACTTC	CASSLAGGHKNIQYF
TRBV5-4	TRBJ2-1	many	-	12	TGTGCCAGCAGCTCACTAGACAATGAGCAGTTCTTC	CASSSLDNEQFF
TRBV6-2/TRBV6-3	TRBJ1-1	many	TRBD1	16	TGTGCCAGCGCGCGGAAACAGGGGAACATGAACACTGAAGCTTTCTTT	CASARKQGNMNTEAFF
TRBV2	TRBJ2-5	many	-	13	TGTGCCAGCGGACCCGAGACGGGAGAGACCCAGTACTTC	CASGPETGETQYF
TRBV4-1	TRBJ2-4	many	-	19	TGCGCCAGCAGCCAAGATGGAGGCCGGGGTTCGGGGGCCAAAAACATTCAGTACTTC	CASSQDGGRGSGAKNIQYF
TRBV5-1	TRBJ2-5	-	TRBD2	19	TGCGCCAGCCGCTTGGCCATGACTAGCGGGGGGCCGACCCGGGAGACCCAGTACTTC	CASRLAMTSGGPTRETQYF
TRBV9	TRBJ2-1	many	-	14	TGTGCCAGCAGCGTAGCGGGATCCTACAATGAGCAGTTCTTC	CASSVAGSYNEQFF
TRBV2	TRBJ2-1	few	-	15	TGTGCCAGCAGTGAAGCGATCCAGGGGTTTGATGAGCAGTTCTTC	CASSEAIQGFDEQFF
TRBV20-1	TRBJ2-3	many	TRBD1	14	TGCAGTGCCGTCCCGGGACAGGGTTCGGATACGCAGTATTTT	CSAVPGQGSDTQYF
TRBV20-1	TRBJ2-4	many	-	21	TGCAGTGCTAGATTCTTACTTAGTCGGGGTCCGTCGGCCCTAGCCAAAAACATTCAGTACTTC	CSARFLLSRGPSALAKNIQYF
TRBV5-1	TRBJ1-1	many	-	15	TGCGCCAGCAGCTCCTGGTCCTTGGGCTCCACTGAAGCTTTCTTT	CASSSWSLGSTEAFF
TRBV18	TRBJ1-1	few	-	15	TGTGCCAGCTCACCCGGACAGAGTATGAACACTGAAGCTTTCTTT	CASSPGQSMNTEAFF
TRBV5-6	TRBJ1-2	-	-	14	TGTGCCAGCAGCCTCCCTGGTTTTGTCTATGGCTACACCTTC	CASSLPGFVYGYTF